What follows are 11 T cell receptor beta chains derived from one specimen sequenced in a study of cytomegalovirus exposure and HLA in healthy donors. The PCR contained 60 Vbeta and 13 Jbeta primers. The table came from immunoSEQ multiplex PCR; TCRdb's copy has only in-frame clones and leaves some out. Of 150,000 to 200,000 clones listed, 80% are singletons. Sequenced sample: PBMCs. These receptors came from a woman aged 25 to 45 in good health and CMV-seronegative.

V is TRBV7-7 and J is TRBJ2-5, with 11 bases fitting TRBD2. CDR1 and CDR2 from the germline V gene are SSHAT and FNYEAQ (reference sequence). This CDR3 is built from 18 residues. J lost 3 bases, V lost 1 base, and 10 bases had no gene match. This CDR3 reads CASSLGPGLAGHKETQYF. Written as DNA, the CDR3 is TGTGCCAGCAGCTTAGGCCCCGGACTAGCGGGCCACAAAGAGACCCAGTACTTC.

The chain links TRBV6-1 to TRBJ1-2, with 7 nucleotides matching TRBD1. CDR3 length equals 14 residues. Germline V gene lookup returns CDR1 MNHNS and CDR2 SASEGT. V lost 0 bases, J lost 4 bases, and 2 bases stayed unmatched. Here the CDR3 DNA reads TGTGCCAGCAGTGAAGCGGGGACAGCCTATGGCTACACCTTC. It encodes CASSEAGTAYGYTF.

This clone was picked up a small number of times. The chain links TRBV15 to TRBJ1-1; TRBD1 is a possible D gene (5 bases). V was cut by 1 base and J by 5 bases, with 14 bases left in between. From germline, CDR1 is LNHNV and CDR2 YYDKDF (reference sequence). The CDR3 is 15 amino acids. The chain's CDR3 is CATSRGGRRGTEAFF. CDR3 sequence (DNA): TGTGCCACCAGCAGAGGGGGGAGGCGGGGGACTGAAGCTTTCTTT. Variable domain in full (rest from reference TRBV15 and TRBJ1-1): DAMVIQNPRYQVTQFGKPVTLSCSQTLNHNVMYWYQQKSSQAPKLLFHYYDKDFNNEADTPDNFQSRRPNTSFCFLDIRSPGLGDTAMYLCATSRGGRRGTEAFFGQGTRLTVV.

This clone turned up a few times. This chain joins TRBV2 and TRBJ2-7, with 7 bases lining up with TRBD1. Germline V gene sequence: CDR1 SNHLY, CDR2 FYNNEI. This CDR3 has 13 amino acids. Germline trimming cut 6 bases from V and 0 bases from J; bases unmatched to any gene: 2. The CDR3 is CASRQGSSYEQYF. The CDR3 DNA follows: TGTGCCAGCAGACAGGGGAGCTCCTACGAGCAGTACTTC.

The J gene is TRBJ2-7, the V gene TRBV6-8; possible D gene TRBD2, 7 bases. V lost 4 bases and J 1 base, leaving 11 bases between the germline ends. This CDR3 contains 14 residues. Germline V CDR1 and CDR2: MNHGY, SAAAGT. The DNA of the CDR3 is TGTGCCAGCAGTTCGGGGGGCCTTTCCTACGAGCAGTACTTC. It is translated as CASSSGGLSYEQYF.

The chain recombines TRBV6-1 with TRBJ2-7, with TRBD2 matching over 12 bases. The V segment lost 2 bases and the J segment 3 bases; nucleotides outside the gene matches: 8. The CDR3 length is 17 residues. Germline V gene data show CDR1 as MNHNS and CDR2 as SASEGT. The CDR3 DNA is TGTGCCAGCAGTGAAAGTTTGGAGACTAGCGGGGGCTACGAGCAGTACTTC. Its translation is CASSESLETSGGYEQYF.

The chain recombines TRBV7-6 with TRBJ1-1, with D possibly being TRBD1 (5 bases). From germline, CDR1 is SGHVS and CDR2 FNYEAQ. The CDR3 runs 15 residues. V was clipped by 4 bases and J by 8 bases, with 20 bases between them. The DNA for the CDR3 is TGTGCCAGCAGCTCGAGGGACGGACTATCTTTGGAAGCTTTCTTT. It yields the protein CASSSRDGLSLEAFF. Looking up the rest from reference TRBV7-6 and TRBJ1-1 gives the full variable domain: GAGVSQSPRYKVTKRGQDVALRCDPISGHVSLYWYRQALGQGPEFLTYFNYEAQQDKSGLPNDRFSAERPEGSISTLTIQRTEQRDSAMYRCASSSRDGLSLEAFFGQGTRLTVV.

V and J are TRBV28 and TRBJ2-6; no reliable D call. From germline, CDR1 is MDHEN and CDR2 SYDVKM. CDR3 length: 18 residues. V was clipped by 5 bases and J by 0 bases, with 17 bases between them. CDR3 loop: CASSPVPPISSGANVLTF. CDR3 DNA sequence: TGTGCCAGCAGTCCCGTGCCCCCCATTAGCTCTGGGGCCAACGTCCTGACTTTC.

The V gene is TRBV27, the J gene TRBJ2-2; possible D gene TRBD1, 5 bases. Germline loops: CDR1 MNHEY, CDR2 SMNVEV (reference sequence). The CDR3 covers 17 residues. The V gene lost 2 bases and the J gene lost 3 bases, with 16 bases spanning the gap. CDR3 region: CASSLGAAPTDTGELFF. The CDR3 nucleotides read TGTGCCAGCAGTTTAGGGGCGGCCCCGACGGACACCGGGGAGCTGTTTTTT.

CDR3 protein: CASSIVGTGLEGQPQHF. CDR3 sequence (DNA): TGTGCCAGTAGTATAGTGGGGACAGGGCTTGAGGGTCAGCCCCAGCATTTT. The chain employs TRBV19 and TRBJ1-5; 9 nucleotides agree with TRBD1. Germline CDR1 and CDR2: LNHDA and SQIVND (reference sequence). The CDR3 is made up of 17 amino acids. The V gene end was trimmed by 1 base and the J gene end by 6 bases; junction bases not matched to a gene: 10.

This rearrangement joins TRBV6-6 to TRBJ1-1, with D perhaps TRBD1 (5 bases). Trimming shortened V by 2 bases and J by 1 base, and 8 bases separated the two germline ends. Germline assignment: CDR1 MNHNY and CDR2 SVGAGI (reference sequence). This CDR3 spans 14 amino acids. The CDR3 sequence: CASSYRGENTEAFF. CDR3 nucleotides: TGTGCCAGCAGTTACCGGGGGGAGAACACTGAAGCTTTCTTT.